This T cell receptor beta chain was retrieved from a study of CD8 T cells in ankylosing spondylitis. Overall study findings and caveats: Disease-linked clones reportedly concentrated significantly in matched ankylosing spondylitis synovial fluid. Researchers report that disease-linked clones proved CD8+ and relatively rare in peripheral blood.

Germline V gene sequence: CDR1 SGHTA, CDR2 FQGNSA. The CDR3 is 16 amino acids. V gave up 1 base and J gave up 3 bases, with 16 bases separating them. TCRdb redid the calling of the 5' RACE reads with MiXCR, one entry per CDR3 protein. The table records about 240,000 distinct CDR3 sequences, around 7.8% of them present only once. In its sample, this clonotype was seen many times. Its antigen remains unknown. The material sequenced was blood, either unsorted or a sorted T cell fraction (not recorded which). V usage is TRBV7-2 and J usage is TRBJ2-7; D is ambiguous. The clonotype originates from a male donor with ankylosing spondylitis or in good health (not recorded which). In DNA, the CDR3 is TGTGCCAGCAGCTTAGAGAGGACCGTCAGAGTCTACGAGCAGTACTTC. This translates into CASSLERTVRVYEQYF.